The 25 T cell receptor beta chains given below trace back to one sample, sequenced in a study of beta chain features in type 1 diabetes. The sequenced template was cDNA made from the entire isolated RNA. Data came from immunoSEQ multiplex PCR; TCRdb stores just in-frame clones and leaves some out. This sample carries around 250,000 clones, 25% to 30% of them seen once, and the ten largest clones take 4%. The specimen sequenced was central memory CD4+ T cells from blood. The receptors derive from a man aged 25 to 45 in good health.

The table lists this clone with a few counts. The V and J genes are TRBV28 and TRBJ2-7; D is possibly TRBD1 (5 bases). Germline loops: CDR1 MDHEN, CDR2 SYDVKM. The CDR3 runs 14 residues. V lost 4 bases and J lost 3, with 13 bases in between. CDR3 region: CASSSAGINYEQYF. The CDR3 bases are TGTGCCAGCAGTTCGGCAGGGATAAACTACGAGCAGTACTTC.

This clone was seen only a few times. This rearrangement joins TRBV6-5 to TRBJ1-5; D is uncertain. The V gene's germline CDR1 is MNHEY and CDR2 SVGAGI. This CDR3 comprises 14 residues. V was shortened by 6 bases and J by 1 base, with 10 bases between the two germline ends. The CDR3 reads CASRDAGSNQPQHF. The CDR3 DNA reads TGTGCCAGCAGGGATGCGGGCAGCAATCAGCCCCAGCATTTT.

This chain joins TRBV5-6 and TRBJ2-1, with 10 bases aligning to TRBD2. Trimming at V came to 1 base and at J to 9 bases, leaving 7 bases not matched to a gene. The V gene's germline CDR1 is SGHDT and CDR2 YYEEEE. The CDR3 length is 15 residues. The CDR3 nucleotides read TGTGCCAGCAGCTTGTTAGCGGGAGGCCCTTCTGAGCAGTTCTTC. Translation: CASSLLAGGPSEQFF.

The V call is TRBV20-1, the J call TRBJ2-1; no clear D gene. The germline V and J ends were trimmed by 5 bases and 5 bases, with 7 bases remaining between them. This CDR3 region has 11 residues. The germline V gene encodes CDR1 DFQATT and CDR2 SNEGSKA (reference sequence). CDR3 sequence: CSAEHHNEQFF. The CDR3 nucleotides read TGCAGTGCTGAACACCACAATGAGCAGTTCTTC.

This clone was counted only a few times. The chain carries TRBV5-4 and TRBJ2-5, with 12 nucleotides matching TRBD2. The length of the CDR3 is 16 residues. J gave up 4 bases and V 3 bases, and 7 bases lay outside the gene matches. Germline V lookup: CDR1 SGHNT, CDR2 YYREEE (reference sequence). The DNA for the CDR3 is TGTGCCAGCAGCTCCCCTGGACTAGCGGGGCGAGAGACCCAGTACTTC. It codes for CASSSPGLAGRETQYF.

This clone was observed once. Because the CDR3 is missing its conserved closing phenylalanine or tryptophan, this is likely a read error. CDR3 sequence reads: CASSQGGALGDTQYL. In DNA form, the CDR3 reads TGTGCCAGCAGCCAGGGAGGAGCCCTTGGAGATACGCAGTATCTT. V usage is TRBV14 and J usage is TRBJ2-3, with a possible D match to TRBD2 (6 bases). Germline-derived CDR1 and CDR2 are SGHDN and FVKESK. The CDR3 extends over 15 amino acids. Trimming left V 3 bases short and J 5 bases short, with 15 bases between.

The genes are TRBV29-1 and TRBJ2-7; no clear D gene. The CDR3 runs 12 residues. Deletions cut 2 bases from V and 6 bases from J, with 11 bases between. Per the germline V gene, CDR1 is SQVTM and CDR2 is ANQGSEA. In DNA, the CDR3 is TGCAGCGTTGAACTGTCCGCGGCCGAGCAGTACTTC. It encodes CSVELSAAEQYF.

There are a few counts of this clone. The chain has TRBV18 and TRBJ2-1; 7 nucleotides agree with TRBD2. With 3 bases clipped from V and 5 bases from J, the junction kept 13 bases outside the gene matches. CDR1 and CDR2 from the germline V gene are KGHSH and LQKENI. The CDR3 extends over 17 amino acids. The CDR3 sequence: CASSPRGGGGGHNEQFF. CDR3 bases: TGTGCCAGCTCACCCCGAGGCGGGGGTGGAGGGCACAATGAGCAGTTCTTC.

The rearrangement links TRBV6-1 to TRBJ2-1, with 9 bases matching TRBD1. Germline V CDR1 and CDR2: MNHNS, SASEGT. V shed 10 bases, J shed 2 bases, and the junction held 6 bases outside the gene matches. The CDR3 covers 14 residues. This chain's CDR3 is CATRDRATYNEQFF. CDR3 DNA: TGTGCCACACGGGACAGGGCCACCTACAATGAGCAGTTCTTC.

This chain joins TRBV7-2 and TRBJ1-1, with D perhaps TRBD1 (5 bases). Germline lookup yields CDR1 SGHTA and CDR2 FQGNSA. V lost 3 bases, J lost 1 base, and 9 bases lay in between. This CDR3 is 14 amino acids long. CDR3 nucleotide sequence: TGTGCCAGCAGCTTGTACGACAGGAACACTGAAGCTTTCTTT. This sequence encodes CASSLYDRNTEAFF.

The chain is built from TRBV2 and TRBJ2-5; the match to TRBD2 covers 10 bases. Germline CDR1 SNHLY, CDR2 FYNNEI. Trimming cost V 5 bases and J 3 bases; bases outside gene matches: 6. The length of the CDR3 is 15 residues. The CDR3 protein is CASSTGTSDKETQYF. The CDR3 nucleotides read TGTGCCAGCAGTACCGGGACTAGCGACAAAGAGACCCAGTACTTC.

This clone has a count of ten or more. This chain connects TRBV4-3 to TRBJ2-1; TRBD1 might be the D (6 bases). Germline CDR1 and CDR2: LGHNA and YSLEER. The CDR3 is made up of 12 amino acids. V lost 3 bases and J lost 13, with 13 bases in between. DNA of the CDR3: TGCGCCAGCAGCCATGACAGGAGTTCACAGTTCTTC. It yields the protein CASSHDRSSQFF.

The chain couples TRBV7-2 to TRBJ1-1; possible D gene TRBD1, 6 bases. V shed 2 bases and J shed 0 bases, with 10 bases lying between them. CDR1 is SGHTA, CDR2 FQGNSA, per germline. The CDR3 has 15 residues. The CDR3 bases are TGTGCCAGCAGCTTATCTGGACAGATGAACACTGAAGCTTTCTTT. Amino acid sequence: CASSLSGQMNTEAFF.

The CDR3, as DNA: TGCGCCAGCAGCCAAGATGGAGGGACTTACAATGAAAAACTGTTTTTT. This sequence encodes CASSQDGGTYNEKLFF. The chain links TRBV4-1 to TRBJ1-4; weak D call: TRBD1 (5 bases). V was pared by 0 bases and J by 5 bases, with 13 bases between. Germline V gene data show CDR1 as MGHRA and CDR2 as YSYEKL. The CDR3 loop spans 16 amino acids.

This clone was detected only a few times. The chain links TRBV29-1 to TRBJ2-7; the D gene is possibly TRBD1 (5 bases). CDR3 length: 15 residues. Germline-derived CDR1 and CDR2 are SQVTM and ANQGSEA. V gave up 6 bases and J gave up 2 bases, with 20 bases separating them. CDR3 in amino acids: CSVAGQAGNPYEQYF. DNA of the CDR3: TGCAGCGTCGCCGGCCAGGCAGGGAATCCCTACGAGCAGTACTTC.

This clone came up many times. The V and J genes are TRBV18 and TRBJ2-5; D is ambiguous. Trimming removed 8 bases from V and 4 bases from J, with 14 bases in between. Germline assignment: CDR1 KGHSH and CDR2 LQKENI. This CDR3 has 13 amino acids. The CDR3 here is CASRRGRSETQYF. CDR3 nucleotides: TGTGCCAGCCGCAGAGGCAGGTCAGAGACCCAGTACTTC.

This clone was counted between two and nine times. The chain employs TRBV5-1 and TRBJ2-2; 9 bases align to TRBD2. With 1 base clipped from V and 4 bases from J, the junction kept 2 bases outside the gene matches. This CDR3 is built from 15 residues. Germline-derived CDR1 and CDR2 are SGHRS and YFSETQ. CDR3: CASSLSSGTTGELFF. CDR3 nucleotides: TGCGCCAGCAGCTTGTCTAGCGGGACCACCGGGGAGCTGTTTTTT.

The chain couples TRBV19 to TRBJ2-4; D may be TRBD2 (6 bases). The CDR3 runs to 15 residues. Germline V lookup: CDR1 LNHDA, CDR2 SQIVND (reference sequence). V shed 1 base and J shed 6 bases, with 13 bases lying between them. The CDR3 bases are TGTGCCAGTAGTATAGTCGGGGGAGCTTCAAACATTCAGTACTTC. This codes for CASSIVGGASNIQYF.

Points on this clone: This clone may be a read error of a much larger clone one base away. The chain joins TRBV28 to TRBJ2-1; D gene uncertain. With 7 bases removed from V and 3 bases from J, the gap between germline ends came to 4 bases. Germline CDR1 and CDR2: MDHEN and SYDVKM. This CDR3 contains 11 residues. CDR3 bases: TGTGCCAGCATCAACTACAATGAGCAGTTCTTC. Translating it yields CASINYNEQFF. The full variable domain, its missing parts supplied by reference TRBV28 and TRBJ2-1, is DVKVTQSSRYLVKRTGEKVFLECVQDMDHENMFWYRQDPGLGLRLIYFSYDVKMKEKGDIPEGYSVSREKKERFSLILESASTNQTSMYLCASINYNEQFFGPGTRLTVL.

This rearrangement joins TRBV28 to TRBJ2-7; no clear D gene. The CDR3 sequence is 11 residues long. Germline loops: CDR1 MDHEN, CDR2 SYDVKM. Trimming left V 7 bases short and J 6 bases short, with 10 bases between. CDR3 DNA sequence: TGTGCCAGCATGTCTGGACGCGAGCAGTACTTC. The encoded protein is CASMSGREQYF. Together with reference TRBV28 and TRBJ2-7, the CDR3 gives the full variable domain: DVKVTQSSRYLVKRTGEKVFLECVQDMDHENMFWYRQDPGLGLRLIYFSYDVKMKEKGDIPEGYSVSREKKERFSLILESASTNQTSMYLCASMSGREQYFGPGTRLTVT.

The V and J genes are TRBV6-5 and TRBJ2-1, with 7 bases lining up with TRBD1. V gave up 6 bases and J gave up 2 bases; unmatched junction bases: 7. The CDR3 extends over 15 amino acids. Per germline, CDR1 MNHEY and CDR2 SVGAGI. The CDR3 sequence is CASRPRQGPYNEQFF. The CDR3 DNA is TGTGCCAGCAGACCCCGACAGGGCCCCTACAATGAGCAGTTCTTC.

In its sample, this clone was seen a few times. The chain has TRBV10-3 and TRBJ2-1, with a possible D match to TRBD1 (5 bases). The V and J ends lost 8 bases and 9 bases respectively, with 20 bases between them. Germline values: CDR1 ENHRY, CDR2 SYGVKD. The CDR3 spans 14 residues. The DNA of the CDR3 is TGTGCCATCGCAGGACAACATGAAATGGGTGAGCAGTTCTTC. It encodes CAIAGQHEMGEQFF.

V is TRBV18 and J is TRBJ1-2, with a possible D match to TRBD1 (5 bases). CDR3 length: 14 amino acids. V lost 6 bases to trimming and J lost 6 bases, with 17 bases between them. CDR1 KGHSH and CDR2 LQKENI come from the germline V gene. CDR3 sequence: CASSGSPGGDGYTF. The CDR3 DNA reads as TGTGCCAGCTCGGGGAGCCCGGGAGGGGATGGCTACACCTTC.

This clone was seen only a few times. V and J are TRBV5-4 and TRBJ1-2; 12 nucleotides align to TRBD1. This CDR3 has 16 residues. In germline, CDR1 is SGHNT, CDR2 YYREEE (reference sequence). V lost 3 bases and J lost 0; bases outside the gene matches: 3. The CDR3 nucleotides are TGTGCCAGCAGCTCGGGACAGGGGGCCTCTAACTATGGCTACACCTTC. This sequence encodes CASSSGQGASNYGYTF.

The rearrangement links TRBV25-1 to TRBJ2-3, with a possible D match to TRBD2 (6 bases). This CDR3 is built from 15 residues. Germline CDR1 MGHDK, CDR2 SYGVNS. Trimming took 7 bases from V and 0 from J, leaving 14 bases between them. In nucleotides, the CDR3 is TGTGCCAGCACTGGAGGGATCGCAAGCACAGATACGCAGTATTTT. This gives the protein CASTGGIASTDTQYF.